The next 5 T cell receptor beta chains were all read from a single sample in a study of blood T cell repertoires in COVID-19. Libraries were prepared by immunoSEQ multiplex PCR; TCRdb keeps only in-frame clonotypes and omits some of them. The repertoire consists of fewer than 300,000 clones, with less than 90% occurring once and the leading ten covering 10% to 15%. The sequencing sample was made of peripheral blood. The receptors here all came from a young woman with COVID-19, enrolled during active disease.

This clone was observed a single time. The V call is TRBV4-2, the J call TRBJ2-7; 9 bases map to TRBD2. Trimming took 4 bases from V and 1 from J; bases not matched to a gene: 11. The CDR3 consists of 17 residues. CDR1 and CDR2 from the germline V gene are LGHNA and YNFKEQ. The CDR3 loop is CASSLERTSDISYEQYF. The CDR3 nucleotides read TGTGCCAGCAGCCTAGAGAGGACTAGCGATATATCCTACGAGCAGTACTTC.

The genes are TRBV10-1 and TRBJ1-3, with D unresolved. Per the germline V gene, CDR1 is WNHNN and CDR2 is SYGVQD (reference sequence). V dropped 11 bases and J dropped 0 bases, with 17 bases sitting between them. The CDR3 is 15 amino acids. The CDR3 DNA is TGCGCCGGCGACGCGGCGGTCCTCTCTGGAAACACCATATATTTT. This gives the protein CAGDAAVLSGNTIYF.

The chain couples TRBV6-5 to TRBJ2-1; no firm D call. Germline lookup yields CDR1 MNHEY and CDR2 SVGAGI. This CDR3 spans 12 amino acids. Trimming took off 6 bases at V and 0 bases at J, with 3 bases between the two ends. CDR3 in DNA: TGTGCCAGCAGCCTCTCCTACAATGAGCAGTTCTTC. Amino acids: CASSLSYNEQFF.

V and J are TRBV4-1 and TRBJ2-7, with a weak D call TRBD1 (6 bases). This CDR3 has 16 residues. Trimming pared 4 bases from V and 5 bases from J, leaving 21 bases between. The V gene's germline CDR1 is MGHRA and CDR2 YSYEKL. The CDR3 loop is CASSPARGQPLDEQYF. The CDR3 DNA reads TGCGCCAGCAGCCCAGCCAGGGGTCAACCTCTAGACGAGCAGTACTTC.

CDR3: CASGSSPLTGEGNEQYF. The CDR3 DNA is TGTGCTAGTGGTTCCTCACCCTTGACAGGGGAAGGAAACGAGCAGTACTTC. J is TRBJ2-7 and V is TRBV12-5, with 8 nucleotides matching TRBD1. The germline V gene has CDR1 LGHNT and CDR2 FRNRAP. The ends lost 4 bases at V and 5 bases at J; junction bases unmatched: 16. The CDR3 runs 17 residues.